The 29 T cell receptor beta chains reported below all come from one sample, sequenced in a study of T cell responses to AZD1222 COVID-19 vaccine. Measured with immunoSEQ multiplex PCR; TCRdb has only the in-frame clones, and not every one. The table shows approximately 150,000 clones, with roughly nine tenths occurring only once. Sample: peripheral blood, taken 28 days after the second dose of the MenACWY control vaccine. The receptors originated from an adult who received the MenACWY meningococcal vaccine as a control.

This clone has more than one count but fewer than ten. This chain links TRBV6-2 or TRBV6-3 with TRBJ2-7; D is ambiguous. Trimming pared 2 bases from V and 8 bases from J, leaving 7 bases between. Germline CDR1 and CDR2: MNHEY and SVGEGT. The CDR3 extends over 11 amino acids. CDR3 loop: CASSYTYQQYF. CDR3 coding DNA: TGTGCCAGCAGTTACACCTATCAGCAGTACTTC.

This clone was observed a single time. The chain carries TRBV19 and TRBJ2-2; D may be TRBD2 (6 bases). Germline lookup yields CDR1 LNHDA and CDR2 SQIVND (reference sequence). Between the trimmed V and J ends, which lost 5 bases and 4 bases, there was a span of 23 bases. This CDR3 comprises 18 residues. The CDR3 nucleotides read TGTGCCAGTAGTGCACTCTCTAGCGCGACCCTTTCCACCGGGGAGCTGTTTTTT. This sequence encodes CASSALSSATLSTGELFF.

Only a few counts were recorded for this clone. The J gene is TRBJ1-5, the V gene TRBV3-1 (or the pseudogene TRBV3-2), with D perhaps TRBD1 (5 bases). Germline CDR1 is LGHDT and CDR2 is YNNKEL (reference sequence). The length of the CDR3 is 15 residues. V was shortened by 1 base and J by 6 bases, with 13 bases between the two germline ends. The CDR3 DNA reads TGTGCCAGCAGCCAAGGGGGCGGGTGGGGTCAGCCCCAGCATTTT. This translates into CASSQGGGWGQPQHF.

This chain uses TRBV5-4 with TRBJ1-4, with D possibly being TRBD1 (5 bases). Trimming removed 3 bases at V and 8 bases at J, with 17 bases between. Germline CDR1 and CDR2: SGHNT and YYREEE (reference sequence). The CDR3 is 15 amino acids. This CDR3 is CASSSRDSRREKLFF. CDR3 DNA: TGTGCCAGCAGCTCACGGGACTCGAGGAGAGAAAAACTGTTTTTT.

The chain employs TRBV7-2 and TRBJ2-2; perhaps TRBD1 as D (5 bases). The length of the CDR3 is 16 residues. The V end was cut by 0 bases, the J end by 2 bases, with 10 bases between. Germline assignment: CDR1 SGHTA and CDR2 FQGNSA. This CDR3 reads CASSLAGQGNTGELFF. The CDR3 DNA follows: TGTGCCAGCAGCTTAGCGGGGCAGGGAAACACCGGGGAGCTGTTTTTT.

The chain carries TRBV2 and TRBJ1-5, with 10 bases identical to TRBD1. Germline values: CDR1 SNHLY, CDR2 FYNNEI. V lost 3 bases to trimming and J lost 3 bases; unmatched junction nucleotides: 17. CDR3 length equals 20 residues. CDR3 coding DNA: TGTGCCAGCAGTGAGGCCGCCGGGACAGGGGTCCACTACTCCAATCAGCCCCAGCATTTT. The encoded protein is CASSEAAGTGVHYSNQPQHF.

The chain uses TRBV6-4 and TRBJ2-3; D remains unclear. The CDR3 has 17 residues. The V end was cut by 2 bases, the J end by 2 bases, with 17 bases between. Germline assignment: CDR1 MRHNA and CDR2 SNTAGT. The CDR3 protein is CASSDPCRTGNTDTQYF. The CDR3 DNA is TGTGCCAGCAGTGACCCTTGCCGGACGGGCAACACAGATACGCAGTATTTT.

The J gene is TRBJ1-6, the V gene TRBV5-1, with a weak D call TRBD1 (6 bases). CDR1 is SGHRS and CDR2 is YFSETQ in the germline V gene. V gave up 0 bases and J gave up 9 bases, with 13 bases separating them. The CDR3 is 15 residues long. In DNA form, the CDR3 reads TGCGCCAGCAGCTTGGAACAGGGTTCACTTTCACCCCTCCACTTT. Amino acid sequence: CASSLEQGSLSPLHF.

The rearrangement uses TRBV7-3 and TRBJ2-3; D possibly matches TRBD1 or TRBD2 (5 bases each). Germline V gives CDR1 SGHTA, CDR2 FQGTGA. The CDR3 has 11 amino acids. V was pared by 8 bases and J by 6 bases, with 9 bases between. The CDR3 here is CASSEGDTQYF. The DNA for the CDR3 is TGTGCCAGCTCCGAGGGGGATACGCAGTATTTT.

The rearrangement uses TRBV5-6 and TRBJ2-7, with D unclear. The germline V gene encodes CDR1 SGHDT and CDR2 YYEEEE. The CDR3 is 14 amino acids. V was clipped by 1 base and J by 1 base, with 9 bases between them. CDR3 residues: CASSLRVVSYEQYF. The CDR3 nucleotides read TGTGCCAGCAGCTTGCGAGTAGTTTCCTACGAGCAGTACTTC.

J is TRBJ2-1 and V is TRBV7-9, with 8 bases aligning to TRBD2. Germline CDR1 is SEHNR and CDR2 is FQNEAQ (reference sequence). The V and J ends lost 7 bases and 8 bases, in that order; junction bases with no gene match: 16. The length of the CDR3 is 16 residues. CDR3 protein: CASNQPPGTSPDEQFF. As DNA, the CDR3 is TGTGCCAGCAACCAACCGCCCGGGACTAGTCCCGATGAGCAGTTCTTC.

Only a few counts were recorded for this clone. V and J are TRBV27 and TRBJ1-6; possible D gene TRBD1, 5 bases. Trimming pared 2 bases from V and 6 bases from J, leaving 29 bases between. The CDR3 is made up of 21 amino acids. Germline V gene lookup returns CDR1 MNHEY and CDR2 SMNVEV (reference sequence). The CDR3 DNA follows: TGTGCCAGCAGTTTAGAGGGGAGTGGTTTAGGGTGGCGGGGGTTTAATTCACCCCTCCACTTT. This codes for CASSLEGSGLGWRGFNSPLHF.

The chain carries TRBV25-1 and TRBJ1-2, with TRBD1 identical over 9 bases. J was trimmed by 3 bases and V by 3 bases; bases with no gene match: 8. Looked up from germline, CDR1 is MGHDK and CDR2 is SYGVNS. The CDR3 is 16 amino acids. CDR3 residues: CASSDLAGTGYYGYTF. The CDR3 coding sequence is TGTGCCAGCAGTGATTTAGCCGGGACAGGGTACTATGGCTACACCTTC.

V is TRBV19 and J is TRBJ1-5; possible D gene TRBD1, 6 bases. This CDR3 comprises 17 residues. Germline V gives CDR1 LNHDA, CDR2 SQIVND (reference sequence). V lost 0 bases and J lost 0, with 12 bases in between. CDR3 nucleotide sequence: TGTGCCAGTAGTATAGATATGGGACACTTTAGCAATCAGCCCCAGCATTTT. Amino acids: CASSIDMGHFSNQPQHF.

For the CDR3, the DNA is TGCAGCGTTAGATTACAGGGCTTTCGGGGCTACACCTTC. Its protein is CSVRLQGFRGYTF. The rearrangement uses TRBV29-1 and TRBJ1-2, with TRBD1 as a possible D gene (6 bases). Germline V gene data show CDR1 as SQVTM and CDR2 as ANQGSEA. V was trimmed by 5 bases and J by 8 bases, leaving 18 bases between them. The CDR3 has 13 residues.

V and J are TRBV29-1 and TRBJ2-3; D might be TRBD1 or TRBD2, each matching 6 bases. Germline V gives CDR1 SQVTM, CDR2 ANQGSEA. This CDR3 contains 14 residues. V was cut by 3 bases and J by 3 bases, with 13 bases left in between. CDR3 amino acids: CSVDGLGGTDTQYF. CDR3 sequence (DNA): TGCAGCGTTGATGGGCTAGGGGGGACAGATACGCAGTATTTT.

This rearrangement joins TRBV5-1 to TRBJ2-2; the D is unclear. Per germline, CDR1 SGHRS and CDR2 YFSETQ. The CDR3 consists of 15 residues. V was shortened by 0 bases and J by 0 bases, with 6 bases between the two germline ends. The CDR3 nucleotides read TGCGCCAGCAGCTTGGGTAGGGCGAACACCGGGGAGCTGTTTTTT. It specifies CASSLGRANTGELFF.

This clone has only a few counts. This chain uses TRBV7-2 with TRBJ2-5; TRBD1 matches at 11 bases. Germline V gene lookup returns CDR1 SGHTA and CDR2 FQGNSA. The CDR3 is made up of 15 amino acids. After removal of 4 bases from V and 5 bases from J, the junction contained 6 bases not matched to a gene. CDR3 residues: CASSSRTGGRETQYF. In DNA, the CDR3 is TGTGCCAGCAGCTCGCGGACAGGGGGCAGGGAGACCCAGTACTTC.

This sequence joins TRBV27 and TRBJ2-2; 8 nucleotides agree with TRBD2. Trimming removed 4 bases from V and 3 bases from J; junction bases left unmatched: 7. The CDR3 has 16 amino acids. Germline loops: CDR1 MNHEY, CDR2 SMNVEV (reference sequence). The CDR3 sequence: CASSSRGGADTGELFF. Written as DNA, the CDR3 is TGTGCCAGCAGTTCCCGGGGGGGGGCGGACACCGGGGAGCTGTTTTTT.

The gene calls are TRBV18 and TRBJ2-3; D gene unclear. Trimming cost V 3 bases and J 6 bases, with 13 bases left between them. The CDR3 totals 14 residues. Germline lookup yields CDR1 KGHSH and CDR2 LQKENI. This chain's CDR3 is CASSPEALMDTQYF. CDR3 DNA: TGTGCCAGCTCACCCGAGGCCCTCATGGATACGCAGTATTTT.

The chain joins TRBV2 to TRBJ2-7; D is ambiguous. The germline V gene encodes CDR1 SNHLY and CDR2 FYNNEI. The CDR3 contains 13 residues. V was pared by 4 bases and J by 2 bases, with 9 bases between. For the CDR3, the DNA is TGTGCCAGCAGTGCTCGAAGTACCTACGAGCAGTACTTC. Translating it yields CASSARSTYEQYF.

The CDR3 DNA sequence: TGTGCCAGCAGCCAAGATCCGGGACACAGAACTTCCTACGAGCAGTACTTC. It codes for CASSQDPGHRTSYEQYF. The V call is TRBV3-1 (or the pseudogene TRBV3-2), the J call TRBJ2-7, with a weak D call TRBD1 (6 bases). This CDR3 contains 17 residues. Trimming removed 0 bases from V and 1 base from J, with 16 bases in between. Germline V lookup: CDR1 LGHDT, CDR2 YNNKEL (reference sequence).

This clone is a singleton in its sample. CDR3 protein: CASSPRGGGSNTGELFF. DNA of the CDR3: TGTGCCAGCTCACCACGGGGCGGAGGGTCGAACACCGGGGAGCTGTTTTTT. This chain joins TRBV18 and TRBJ2-2; D might be TRBD2 (6 bases). Germline CDR1 KGHSH, CDR2 LQKENI. V was pared by 1 base and J by 0 bases, with 12 bases between. The length of the CDR3 is 17 residues.

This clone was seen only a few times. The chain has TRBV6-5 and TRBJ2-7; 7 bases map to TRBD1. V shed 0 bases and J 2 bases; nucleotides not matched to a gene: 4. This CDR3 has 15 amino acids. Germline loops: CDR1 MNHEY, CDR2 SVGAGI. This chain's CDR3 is CASSYSRQGTYEQYF. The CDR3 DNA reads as TGTGCCAGCAGTTACTCGAGACAGGGCACCTACGAGCAGTACTTC.

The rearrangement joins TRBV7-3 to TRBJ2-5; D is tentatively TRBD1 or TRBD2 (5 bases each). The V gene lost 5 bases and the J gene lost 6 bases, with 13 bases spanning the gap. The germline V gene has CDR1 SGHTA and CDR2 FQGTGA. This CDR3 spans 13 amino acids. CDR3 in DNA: TGTGCCAGCAGCCTGGGGGAGTTTCAGACCCAGTACTTC. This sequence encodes CASSLGEFQTQYF.

CDR3 in amino acids: CASSLRRVGTEAFF. Here the CDR3 DNA reads TGTGCCAGCAGCTTGAGGCGGGTCGGGACTGAAGCTTTCTTT. V usage is TRBV5-6 and J usage is TRBJ1-1; D unresolved. V gave up 1 base and J gave up 5 bases, with 12 bases separating them. This CDR3 is 14 amino acids long. Germline-derived CDR1 and CDR2 are SGHDT and YYEEEE.

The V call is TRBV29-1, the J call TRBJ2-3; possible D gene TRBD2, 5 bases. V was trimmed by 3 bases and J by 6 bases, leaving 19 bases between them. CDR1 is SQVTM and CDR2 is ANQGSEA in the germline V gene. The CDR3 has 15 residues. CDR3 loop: CSVDRPGMGLDTQYF. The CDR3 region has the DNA TGCAGCGTTGACCGACCGGGGATGGGGTTGGATACGCAGTATTTT.

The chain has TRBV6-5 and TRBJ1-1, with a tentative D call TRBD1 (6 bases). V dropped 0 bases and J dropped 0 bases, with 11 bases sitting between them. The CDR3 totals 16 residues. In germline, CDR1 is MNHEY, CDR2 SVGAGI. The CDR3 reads CASSYSEGGMNTEAFF. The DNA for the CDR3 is TGTGCCAGCAGTTACTCAGAGGGGGGCATGAACACTGAAGCTTTCTTT.

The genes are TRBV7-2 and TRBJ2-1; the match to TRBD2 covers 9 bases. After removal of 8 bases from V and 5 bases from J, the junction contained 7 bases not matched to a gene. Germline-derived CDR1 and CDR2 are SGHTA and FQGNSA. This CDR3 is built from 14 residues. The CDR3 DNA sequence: TGTGCCAGCTCTGTAGCGGGAGAGAACAATGAGCAGTTCTTC. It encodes CASSVAGENNEQFF.